The sequence of this T cell receptor (beta chain) was determined in a study of T cell responses to AZD1222 COVID-19 vaccine. The CDR3 consists of 15 residues. Germline-derived CDR1 and CDR2 are LNHDA and SQIVND (reference sequence). Trimming took 4 bases from V and 1 from J, leaving 10 bases between them. Worth noting for this clone: Antigen specificity is unknown.

Study-level results: Donors were largely white British and mainly female; clonal diversity was possibly underestimated. Of spike-specific TCRs, nearly half reportedly target regions left unmutated in variants.

Here immunoSEQ multiplex PCR was the method, and the copy in TCRdb shows in-frame clones only, minus some. The repertoire has some 87,000 clones, around 87% of them found once; the top ten carry under 35%. The gene calls are TRBV19 and TRBJ2-2; no clear D. The material was peripheral blood, obtained on day 0 of AZD1222 vaccination. The source of this sequence is an adult in good health. This CDR3 reads CASSSRIQNTGELFF. The CDR3 coding sequence is TGTGCCAGTAGTAGCCGGATTCAGAACACCGGGGAGCTGTTTTTT.